This is a list of T cell receptor beta chains from one sample in a study of T cell repertoires in cytomegalovirus infection. TCRdb redid the calling of the reads with MiXCR, one entry per CDR3 protein. The repertoire has roughly 240,000 distinct CDR3 sequences, roughly 6.5% of them found once; the top ten carry under 7.5%. Sequencing was performed on PBMCs. These receptors were taken from a human donor in good health (CMV status not recorded). Some clones in this sample may be carry-over from other donors' samples. Each CDR3 is given with its conserved first and last residue. The D gene is left open where the match is weak. The size entry is marked missing in some rows and otherwise reads once, few, many or a size class.

d_gene: -
v_gene: TRBV28
j_gene: TRBJ1-4
abundance: -
CDR3aa: CASSYRESEKLFF
CDR3nt: TGTGCCAGCAGTTACAGGGAATCGGAAAAACTGTTTTTT

d_gene: -
v_gene: TRBV5-4
j_gene: TRBJ1-1
abundance: many
CDR3aa: CASSLRGAGTEAFF
CDR3nt: TGTGCCAGCAGCTTGCGGGGGGCTGGCACTGAAGCTTTCTTT

d_gene: -
v_gene: TRBV27
j_gene: TRBJ2-2
abundance: -
CDR3aa: CASSLPRVNGELFF
CDR3nt: TGTGCCAGCAGTTTACCCAGGGTAAACGGGGAGCTGTTTTTT

d_gene: TRBD1
v_gene: TRBV20-1
j_gene: TRBJ1-3
abundance: many
CDR3aa: CSARRTGANTIYF
CDR3nt: TGCAGTGCTAGGAGGACAGGGGCAAACACCATATATTTT

d_gene: TRBD1
v_gene: TRBV12-3/TRBV12-4
j_gene: TRBJ1-2
abundance: many
CDR3aa: CASSSTDRGNYGYTF
CDR3nt: TGTGCCAGCAGTTCCACCGACAGGGGAAACTATGGCTACACCTTC

d_gene: TRBD1
v_gene: TRBV2
j_gene: TRBJ2-7
abundance: few
CDR3aa: CASSERGQGTYEQYF
CDR3nt: TGTGCCAGCAGTGAAAGAGGACAGGGAACCTACGAGCAGTACTTC

d_gene: -
v_gene: TRBV7-9
j_gene: TRBJ1-1
abundance: many
CDR3aa: CASSLGDLNTEAFF
CDR3nt: TGTGCCAGCAGCTTAGGGGATTTGAACACTGAAGCTTTCTTT

d_gene: TRBD1
v_gene: TRBV29-1
j_gene: TRBJ2-7
abundance: many
CDR3aa: CSVEDWDRGTYEQYF
CDR3nt: TGCAGCGTTGAAGATTGGGACAGGGGAACCTACGAGCAGTACTTC

d_gene: TRBD1
v_gene: TRBV2
j_gene: TRBJ2-1
abundance: many
CDR3aa: CASSGGDRGSDNEQFF
CDR3nt: TGTGCCAGCAGTGGGGGGGACAGGGGAAGTGACAATGAGCAGTTCTTC

d_gene: TRBD1
v_gene: TRBV4-3
j_gene: TRBJ1-4
abundance: many
CDR3aa: CASSQSGQGAGKLFF
CDR3nt: TGCGCCAGCAGCCAATCTGGACAGGGGGCCGGGAAACTGTTTTTT

d_gene: -
v_gene: TRBV20-1
j_gene: TRBJ1-5
abundance: -
CDR3aa: CSARRTRNSNQPQHF
CDR3nt: TGCAGTGCTCGAAGGACCCGGAATAGCAATCAGCCCCAGCATTTT

d_gene: TRBD1
v_gene: TRBV6-2/TRBV6-3
j_gene: TRBJ2-7
abundance: many
CDR3aa: CAISQGELLAEQYF
CDR3nt: TGTGCCATCTCCCAGGGGGAATTACTTGCCGAGCAGTACTTC

d_gene: -
v_gene: TRBV7-2
j_gene: TRBJ2-5
abundance: many
CDR3aa: CASSISPGTEETQYF
CDR3nt: TGTGCCAGCAGCATCTCTCCCGGGACGGAAGAGACCCAGTACTTC

d_gene: -
v_gene: TRBV7-6
j_gene: TRBJ1-1
abundance: few
CDR3aa: CVSSSQMNTEAFF
CDR3nt: TGTGTCAGCAGCTCCCAGATGAACACTGAAGCTTTCTTT

d_gene: TRBD1
v_gene: TRBV7-8
j_gene: TRBJ1-2
abundance: many
CDR3aa: CASSSGQGGYGYTF
CDR3nt: TGTGCCAGCAGCTCGGGACAGGGCGGCTATGGCTACACCTTC

d_gene: -
v_gene: TRBV11-3
j_gene: TRBJ2-1
abundance: many
CDR3aa: CASKGLGAHNEQFF
CDR3nt: TGTGCCAGCAAGGGACTTGGGGCTCACAATGAGCAGTTCTTC

d_gene: TRBD1
v_gene: TRBV5-6
j_gene: TRBJ2-7
abundance: -
CDR3aa: CASSPRMDRVYEQYF
CDR3nt: TGTGCCAGCAGCCCCCGAATGGACAGGGTGTACGAGCAGTACTTC

d_gene: -
v_gene: TRBV7-2
j_gene: TRBJ1-1
abundance: many
CDR3aa: CASSSRVSTEAFF
CDR3nt: TGTGCCAGCAGTTCCAGGGTGAGCACTGAAGCTTTCTTT

d_gene: TRBD1
v_gene: TRBV15
j_gene: TRBJ2-4
abundance: many
CDR3aa: CATSRDRGGKNIQYF
CDR3nt: TGTGCCACCAGCAGGGACAGGGGAGGCAAAAACATTCAGTACTTC

d_gene: -
v_gene: TRBV6-2/TRBV6-3
j_gene: TRBJ2-7
abundance: many
CDR3aa: CASSYLDEAYEQYF
CDR3nt: TGTGCCAGCAGTTACCTTGACGAGGCCTACGAGCAGTACTTC

d_gene: TRBD1
v_gene: TRBV4-2
j_gene: TRBJ1-4
abundance: many
CDR3aa: CASSERQGRNEKLFF
CDR3nt: TGTGCCAGCAGCGAGCGACAGGGCCGGAATGAAAAACTGTTTTTT

d_gene: -
v_gene: TRBV5-6
j_gene: TRBJ1-2
abundance: -
CDR3aa: CASSGGRYGYTF
CDR3nt: TGTGCCAGCAGCGGGGGACGCTATGGCTACACCTTC

d_gene: -
v_gene: TRBV6-2/TRBV6-3
j_gene: TRBJ2-1
abundance: many
CDR3aa: CASSYDGTIYNEQFF
CDR3nt: TGTGCCAGCAGTTACGACGGGACAATCTACAATGAGCAGTTCTTC

d_gene: TRBD1
v_gene: TRBV12-3/TRBV12-4
j_gene: TRBJ2-1
abundance: many
CDR3aa: CASSLMDRAYNEQFF
CDR3nt: TGTGCCAGCAGTTTAATGGACAGGGCCTACAATGAGCAGTTCTTC

d_gene: -
v_gene: TRBV7-2
j_gene: TRBJ2-6
abundance: many
CDR3aa: CASIEQGPGANVLTF
CDR3nt: TGTGCCAGCATAGAACAGGGACCTGGGGCCAACGTCCTGACTTTC

d_gene: -
v_gene: TRBV29-1
j_gene: TRBJ1-2
abundance: -
CDR3aa: CSVEDHELRSGYTF
CDR3nt: TGCAGCGTTGAAGATCATGAGCTCAGGAGTGGCTACACCTTC

d_gene: -
v_gene: TRBV20-1
j_gene: TRBJ1-1
abundance: few
CDR3aa: CSAGRTATEAFF
CDR3nt: TGCAGTGCCGGGAGGACGGCCACTGAAGCTTTCTTT

d_gene: -
v_gene: TRBV7-9
j_gene: TRBJ1-1
abundance: many
CDR3aa: CASSSRHRGTEAFF
CDR3nt: TGTGCCAGCAGCTCTCGACACCGGGGGACTGAAGCTTTCTTT

d_gene: -
v_gene: TRBV6-6
j_gene: TRBJ1-2
abundance: many
CDR3aa: CASSSGEYGYTF
CDR3nt: TGTGCCAGCAGTTCTGGGGAATATGGCTACACCTTC